The next 9 T cell receptor beta chains were all read from a single sample in a study of OX40 agonist ivuxolimab in advanced cancers. Data came from immunoSEQ multiplex PCR; TCRdb stores just in-frame clones and leaves some out. The sample shows nearly 50,000 clones, around nine tenths of them seen only once. This sample comprised CD4+ or CD8+ T cells sorted from blood, obtained in a trial of the OX40 agonist ivuxolimab. Every receptor here comes from an adult with an advanced solid tumor such as melanoma, head and neck, liver or kidney cancer.

With respect to this clone: One end of the junction is discordant with germline, which a read error may explain. The chain is built from TRBV7-7 and TRBJ2-3; D is uncertain. Germline CDR1 SSHAT, CDR2 FNYEAQ (reference sequence). The CDR3 loop spans 13 amino acids. The CDR3 loop reads CASSLWLTDTQYF. CDR3 nucleotides: TGTGCTAGCAGCTTATGGCTCACAGATACGCAGTATTTT.

The chain links TRBV11-2 to TRBJ1-2; the D gene is possibly TRBD1 (6 bases). Looked up from germline, CDR1 is SGHAT and CDR2 is FQNNGV. Trimming took 5 bases from V and 1 from J, leaving 17 bases between them. The CDR3 length is 16 residues. The CDR3 sequence: CASSLGGAEDNYGYTF. For the CDR3, the DNA is TGTGCCAGCAGCCTCGGGGGGGCTGAGGATAACTATGGCTACACCTTC.

This clone was recorded once. V is TRBV27 and J is TRBJ2-5; TRBD1 agrees at 8 bases. J gave up 4 bases and V 0 bases, and 16 bases lay outside the gene matches. This CDR3 region has 19 residues. Germline CDR1 MNHEY, CDR2 SMNVEV (reference sequence). CDR3 DNA sequence: TGTGCCAGCAGTTTATCGATCGCCAGGGCAGGGGGCGTTGGAGAGACCCAGTACTTC. Residues: CASSLSIARAGGVGETQYF.

The rearrangement joins TRBV4-1 to TRBJ1-5, with TRBD1 matching over 7 bases. V lost 6 bases and J lost 3; bases outside the gene matches: 11. The CDR3 length is 16 residues. The germline V gene encodes CDR1 MGHRA and CDR2 YSYEKL. The CDR3 sequence: CASSTGTASSNQPQHF. In DNA form, the CDR3 reads TGCGCCAGCAGTACCGGGACAGCTAGTTCCAATCAGCCCCAGCATTTT.

V gene TRBV30 combines with J gene TRBJ1-5; TRBD1 is a possible D gene (5 bases). V was trimmed by 1 base and J by 1 base, leaving 8 bases between them. The CDR3 has 14 residues. The germline V gene encodes CDR1 GTSNPN and CDR2 SVGIG (reference sequence). CDR3 amino acids: CAWSAGGSNQPQHF. The DNA of the CDR3 is TGTGCCTGGAGTGCTGGGGGGAGCAATCAGCCCCAGCATTTT. Together with reference TRBV30 and TRBJ1-5, the CDR3 gives the full variable domain: SQTIHQWPATLVQPVGSPLSLECTVEGTSNPNLYWYRQAAGRGLQLLFYSVGIGQISSEVPQNLSASRPQDRQFILSSKKLLLSDSGFYLCAWSAGGSNQPQHFGDGTRLSIL.

The rearrangement uses TRBV27 and TRBJ2-1, with 13 bases fitting TRBD2. Germline CDR1 and CDR2: MNHEY and SMNVEV (reference sequence). J was trimmed by 9 bases and V by 4 bases; bases with no gene match: 18. This CDR3 region has 19 residues. The CDR3 is CASSSPTSGGPSGGSEQFF. The DNA for the CDR3 is TGTGCCAGCAGTTCACCGACTAGCGGGGGGCCCTCGGGGGGAAGTGAGCAGTTCTTC.

This clone was seen once. In DNA, the CDR3 is TGTGCCAGCAGCCGTGGGACTTCCCCCAATGAGCAGTTCTTC. It is translated as CASSRGTSPNEQFF. The J gene is TRBJ2-1, the V gene TRBV5-5, with D maybe TRBD2 (6 bases). In germline, CDR1 is SGHKS, CDR2 YYEKEE (reference sequence). CDR3 length: 14 amino acids. The V and J ends lost 4 bases and 6 bases respectively, with 14 bases between them.

This chain uses TRBV27 with TRBJ1-2; TRBD1 agrees at 7 bases. CDR1 is MNHEY and CDR2 is SMNVEV in the germline V gene (reference sequence). The trim removed 8 bases at V and 2 bases at J, leaving 5 bases unmatched. The length of the CDR3 is 13 residues. The CDR3: CASGTAMNYGYTF. The CDR3 region has the DNA TGTGCCAGCGGGACAGCTATGAACTATGGCTACACCTTC.

The chain links TRBV4-1 to TRBJ1-6, with a possible D match to TRBD1 (5 bases). This CDR3 is 16 amino acids long. V dropped 1 base and J dropped 5 bases, with 12 bases sitting between them. Germline CDR1 MGHRA, CDR2 YSYEKL. CDR3 bases: TGCGCCAGCAGCCAAGTGTCCAAGGGGAATAATTCACCCCTCCACTTT. As protein: CASSQVSKGNNSPLHF.